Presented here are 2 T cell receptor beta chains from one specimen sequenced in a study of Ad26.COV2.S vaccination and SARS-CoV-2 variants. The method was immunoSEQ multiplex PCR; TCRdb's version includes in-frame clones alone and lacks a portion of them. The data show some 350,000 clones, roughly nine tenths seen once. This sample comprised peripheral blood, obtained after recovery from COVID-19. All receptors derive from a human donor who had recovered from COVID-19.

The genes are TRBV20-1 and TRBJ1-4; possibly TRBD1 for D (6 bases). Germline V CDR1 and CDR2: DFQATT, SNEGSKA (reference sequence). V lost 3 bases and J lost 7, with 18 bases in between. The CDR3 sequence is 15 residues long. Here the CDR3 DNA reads TGCAGTGCTAGTGAGGCGAGGGGGGCCTCTGAAAAACTGTTTTTT. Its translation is CSASEARGASEKLFF.

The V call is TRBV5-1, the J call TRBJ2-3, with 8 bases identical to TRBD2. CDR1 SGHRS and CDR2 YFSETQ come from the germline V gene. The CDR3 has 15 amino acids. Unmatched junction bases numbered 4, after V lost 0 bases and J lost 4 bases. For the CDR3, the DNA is TGCGCCAGCAGCTTGGCCGGGGGGGCCCCAGATACGCAGTATTTT. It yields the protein CASSLAGGAPDTQYF.